In its sample, the clone carrying this T cell receptor (beta chain) was seen many times. Germline assignment: CDR1 SGDLS and CDR2 YYNGEE. V lost 2 bases and J lost 4, with 13 bases in between. This CDR3 comprises 15 residues. Using unique molecular identifiers, the investigators prepared the TCRbeta library. MiXCR, applied by TCRdb to the PCR reads, yields one record per CDR3 protein. The data contain around 670,000 distinct CDR3 sequences, roughly 13% of them singletons. The sample originates from a study of T-cell reconstitution after alpha-beta-depleted transplantation in children. The V and J genes are TRBV9 and TRBJ2-1, with a tentative D call TRBD2 (6 bases). The sequenced sample was PBMCs, obtained before TCRalphabeta/CD19-depleted stem cell transplant. The TCR was taken from a girl aged 2 to 9 with congenital amegakaryocytic thrombocytopenia, due to receive a stem cell transplant. CDR3 sequence reads: CASSVSTGGYNEQFF. The CDR3 coding sequence is TGTGCCAGCAGCGTGTCTACTGGGGGGTACAATGAGCAGTTCTTC.